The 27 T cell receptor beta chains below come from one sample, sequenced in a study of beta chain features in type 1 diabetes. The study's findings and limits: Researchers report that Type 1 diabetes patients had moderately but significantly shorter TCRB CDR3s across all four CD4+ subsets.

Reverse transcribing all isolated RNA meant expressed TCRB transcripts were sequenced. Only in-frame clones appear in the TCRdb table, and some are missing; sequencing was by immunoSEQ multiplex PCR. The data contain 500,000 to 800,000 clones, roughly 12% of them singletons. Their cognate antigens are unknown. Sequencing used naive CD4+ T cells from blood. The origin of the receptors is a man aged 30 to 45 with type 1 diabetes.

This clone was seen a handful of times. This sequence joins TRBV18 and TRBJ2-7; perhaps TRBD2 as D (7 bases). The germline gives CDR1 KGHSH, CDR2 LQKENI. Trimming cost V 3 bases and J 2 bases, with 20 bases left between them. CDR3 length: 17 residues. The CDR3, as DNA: TGTGCCAGCTCACCGTCGGGGGGCTCCGGGACGCCCTACGAGCAGTACTTC. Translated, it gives CASSPSGGSGTPYEQYF.

As DNA, the CDR3 is TGCAGCGGCGACCACAGGGGGTGGACGCAAGAGACCCAGTACTTC. Amino acid sequence: CSGDHRGWTQETQYF. This chain connects TRBV29-1 to TRBJ2-5, with 8 positions matching TRBD1. CDR1 and CDR2 (germline): SQVTM, ANQGSEA. V was clipped by 7 bases and J by 2 bases; unmatched bases: 12. The CDR3 sequence is 15 residues long. The full variable domain, rest sourced from reference TRBV29-1 and TRBJ2-5, is SAVISQKPSRDICQRGTSLTIQCQVDSQVTMMFWYRQQPGQSLTLIATANQGSEATYESGFVIDKFPISRPNLTFSTLTVSNMSPEDSSIYLCSGDHRGWTQETQYFGPGTRLLVL.

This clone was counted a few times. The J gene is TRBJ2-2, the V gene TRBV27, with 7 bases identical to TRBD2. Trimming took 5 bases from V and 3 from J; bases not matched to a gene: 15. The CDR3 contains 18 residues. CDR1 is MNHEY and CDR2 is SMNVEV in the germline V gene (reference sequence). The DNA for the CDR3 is TGTGCCAGCAGTCCCCCCTTTTCCGGGGGGACCCACACCGGGGAGCTGTTTTTT. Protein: CASSPPFSGGTHTGELFF.

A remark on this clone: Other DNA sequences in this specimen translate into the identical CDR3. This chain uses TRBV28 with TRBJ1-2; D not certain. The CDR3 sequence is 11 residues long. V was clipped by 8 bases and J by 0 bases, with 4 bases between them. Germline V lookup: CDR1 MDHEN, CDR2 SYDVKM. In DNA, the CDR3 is TGTGCCAGCGGTACTAACTATGGCTACACCTTC. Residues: CASGTNYGYTF.

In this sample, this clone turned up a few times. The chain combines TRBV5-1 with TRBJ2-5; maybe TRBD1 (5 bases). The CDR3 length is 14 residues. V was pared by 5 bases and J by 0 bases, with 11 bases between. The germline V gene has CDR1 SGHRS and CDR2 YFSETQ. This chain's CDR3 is CASRETDNQETQYF. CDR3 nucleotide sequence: TGCGCCAGCAGGGAGACGGACAACCAAGAGACCCAGTACTTC.

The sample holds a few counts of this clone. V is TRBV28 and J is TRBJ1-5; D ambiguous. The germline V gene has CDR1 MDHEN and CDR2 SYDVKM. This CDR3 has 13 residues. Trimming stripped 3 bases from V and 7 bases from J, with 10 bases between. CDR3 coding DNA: TGTGCCAGCAGTTTCCCCATGGACCAGCCCCAGCATTTT. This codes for CASSFPMDQPQHF. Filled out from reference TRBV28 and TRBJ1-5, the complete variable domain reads DVKVTQSSRYLVKRTGEKVFLECVQDMDHENMFWYRQDPGLGLRLIYFSYDVKMKEKGDIPEGYSVSREKKERFSLILESASTNQTSMYLCASSFPMDQPQHFGDGTRLSIL.

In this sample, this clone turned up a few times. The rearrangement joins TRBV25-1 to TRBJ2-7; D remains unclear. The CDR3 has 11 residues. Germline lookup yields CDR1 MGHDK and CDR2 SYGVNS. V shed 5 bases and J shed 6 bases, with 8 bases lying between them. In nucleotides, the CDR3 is TGTGCCAGCAGTTTAACGGGCGAGCAGTACTTC. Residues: CASSLTGEQYF.

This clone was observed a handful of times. CDR3 region: CASSLWTEQETQYF. The CDR3 DNA reads TGTGCCAGCAGTCTTTGGACGGAACAAGAGACCCAGTACTTC. This chain joins TRBV2 and TRBJ2-5; no definite D call. Trimming stripped 5 bases from V and 2 bases from J, with 12 bases between. The CDR3 has 14 residues. Looked up from germline, CDR1 is SNHLY and CDR2 is FYNNEI.

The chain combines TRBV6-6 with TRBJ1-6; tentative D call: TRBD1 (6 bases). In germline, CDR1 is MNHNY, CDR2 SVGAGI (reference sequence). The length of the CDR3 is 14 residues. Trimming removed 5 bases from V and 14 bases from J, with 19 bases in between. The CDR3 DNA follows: TGTGCCAGCAGTACCCCGCAGGGGCGTGGGTCCCTCCACTTT. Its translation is CASSTPQGRGSLHF.

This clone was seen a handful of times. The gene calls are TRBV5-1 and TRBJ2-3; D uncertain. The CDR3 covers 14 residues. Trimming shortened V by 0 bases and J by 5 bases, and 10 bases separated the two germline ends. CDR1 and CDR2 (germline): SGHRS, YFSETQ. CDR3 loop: CASSLGQSVDTQYF. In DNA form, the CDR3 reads TGCGCCAGCAGCTTGGGTCAGAGCGTAGATACGCAGTATTTT. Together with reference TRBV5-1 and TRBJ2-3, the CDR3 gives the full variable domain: KAGVTQTPRYLIKTRGQQVTLSCSPISGHRSVSWYQQTPGQGLQFLFEYFSETQRNKGNFPGRFSGRQFSNSRSEMNVSTLELGDSALYLCASSLGQSVDTQYFGPGTRLTVL.

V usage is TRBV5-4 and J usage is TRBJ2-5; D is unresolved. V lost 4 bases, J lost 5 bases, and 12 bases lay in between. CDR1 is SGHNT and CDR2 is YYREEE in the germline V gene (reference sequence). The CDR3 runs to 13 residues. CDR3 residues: CASSPRPEETQYF. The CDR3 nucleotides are TGTGCCAGCAGCCCAAGGCCCGAGGAGACCCAGTACTTC.

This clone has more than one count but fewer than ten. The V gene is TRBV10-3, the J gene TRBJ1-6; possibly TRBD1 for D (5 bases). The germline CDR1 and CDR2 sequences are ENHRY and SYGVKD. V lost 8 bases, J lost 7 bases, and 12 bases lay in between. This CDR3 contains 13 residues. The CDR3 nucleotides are TGTGCCATCGGAGCAGGGTTCAATTCACCCCTCCACTTT. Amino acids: CAIGAGFNSPLHF.

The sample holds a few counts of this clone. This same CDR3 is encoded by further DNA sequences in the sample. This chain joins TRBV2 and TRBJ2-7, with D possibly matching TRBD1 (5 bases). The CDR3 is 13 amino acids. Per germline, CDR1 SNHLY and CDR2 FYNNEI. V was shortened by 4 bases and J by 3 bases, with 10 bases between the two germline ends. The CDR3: CASSVEGVYEQYF. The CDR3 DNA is TGTGCCAGCAGTGTTGAAGGGGTCTACGAGCAGTACTTC.

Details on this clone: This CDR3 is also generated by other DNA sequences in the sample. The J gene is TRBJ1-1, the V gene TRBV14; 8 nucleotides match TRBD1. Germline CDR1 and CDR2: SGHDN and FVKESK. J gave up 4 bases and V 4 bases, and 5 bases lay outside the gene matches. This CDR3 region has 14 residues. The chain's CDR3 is CASSPGQGGTEAFF. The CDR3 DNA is TGTGCCAGCAGCCCCGGACAGGGTGGCACTGAAGCTTTCTTT. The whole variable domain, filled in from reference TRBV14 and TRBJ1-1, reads EAGVTQFPSHSVIEKGQTVTLRCDPISGHDNLYWYRRVMGKEIKFLLHFVKESKQDESGMPNNRFLAERTGGTYSTLKVQPAELEDSGVYFCASSPGQGGTEAFFGQGTRLTVV.

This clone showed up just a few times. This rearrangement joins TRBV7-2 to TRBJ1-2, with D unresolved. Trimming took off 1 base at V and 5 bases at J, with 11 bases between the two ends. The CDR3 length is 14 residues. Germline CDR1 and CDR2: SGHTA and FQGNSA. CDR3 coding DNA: TGTGCCAGCAGCTTAGAGAACCGACAATATGGCTACACCTTC. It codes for CASSLENRQYGYTF.

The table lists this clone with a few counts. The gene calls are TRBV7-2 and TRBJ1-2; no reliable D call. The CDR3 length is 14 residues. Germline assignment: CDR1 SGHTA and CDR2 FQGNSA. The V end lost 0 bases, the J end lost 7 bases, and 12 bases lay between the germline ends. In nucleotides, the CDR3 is TGTGCCAGCAGCTTAGCCCAAAGGGAAGGTGGCTACACCTTC. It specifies CASSLAQREGGYTF.

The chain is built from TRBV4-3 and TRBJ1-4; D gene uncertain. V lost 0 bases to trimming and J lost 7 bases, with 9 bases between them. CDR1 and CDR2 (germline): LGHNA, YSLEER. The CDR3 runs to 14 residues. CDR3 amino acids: CASSQDFQSEKLFF. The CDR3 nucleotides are TGCGCCAGCAGCCAAGATTTCCAATCTGAAAAACTGTTTTTT.

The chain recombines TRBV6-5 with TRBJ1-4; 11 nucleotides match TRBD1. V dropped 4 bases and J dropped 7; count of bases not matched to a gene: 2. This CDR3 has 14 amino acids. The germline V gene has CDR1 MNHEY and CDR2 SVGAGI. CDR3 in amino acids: CASSSGTGGEKLFF. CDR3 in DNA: TGTGCCAGCAGTTCCGGGACAGGGGGTGAAAAACTGTTTTTT.

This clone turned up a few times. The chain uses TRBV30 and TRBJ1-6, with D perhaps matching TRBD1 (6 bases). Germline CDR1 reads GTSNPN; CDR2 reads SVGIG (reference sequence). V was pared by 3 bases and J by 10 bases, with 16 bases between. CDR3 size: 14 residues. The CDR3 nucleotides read TGTGCCTGGAGCGAACTACAGGGTAACTCACCCCTCCACTTT. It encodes CAWSELQGNSPLHF. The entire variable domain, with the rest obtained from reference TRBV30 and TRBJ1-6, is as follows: SQTIHQWPATLVQPVGSPLSLECTVEGTSNPNLYWYRQAAGRGLQLLFYSVGIGQISSEVPQNLSASRPQDRQFILSSKKLLLSDSGFYLCAWSELQGNSPLHFGNGTRLTVT.

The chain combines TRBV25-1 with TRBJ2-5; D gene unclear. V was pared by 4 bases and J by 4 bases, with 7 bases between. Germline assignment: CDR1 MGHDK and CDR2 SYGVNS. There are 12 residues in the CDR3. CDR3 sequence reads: CASSVHGETQYF. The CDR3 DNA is TGTGCCAGCAGTGTCCACGGAGAGACCCAGTACTTC.

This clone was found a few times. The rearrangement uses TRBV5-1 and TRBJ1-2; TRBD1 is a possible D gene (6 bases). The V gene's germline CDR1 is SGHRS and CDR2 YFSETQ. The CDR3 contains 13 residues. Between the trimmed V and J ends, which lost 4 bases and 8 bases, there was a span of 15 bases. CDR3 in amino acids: CASSPGGANGYTF. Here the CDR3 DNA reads TGCGCCAGCAGCCCTGGGGGGGCGAACGGCTACACCTTC.

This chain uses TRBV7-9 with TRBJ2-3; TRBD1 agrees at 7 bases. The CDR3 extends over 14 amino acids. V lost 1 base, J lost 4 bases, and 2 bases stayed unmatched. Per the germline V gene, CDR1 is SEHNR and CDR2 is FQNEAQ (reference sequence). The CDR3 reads CASSLGQGADTQYF. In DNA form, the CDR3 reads TGTGCCAGCAGCTTAGGACAGGGCGCAGATACGCAGTATTTT.

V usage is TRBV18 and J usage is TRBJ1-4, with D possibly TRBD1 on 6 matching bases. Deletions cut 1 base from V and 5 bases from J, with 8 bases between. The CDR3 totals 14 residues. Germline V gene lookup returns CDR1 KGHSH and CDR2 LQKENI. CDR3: CASSPQDRNEKLFF. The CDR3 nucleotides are TGTGCCAGCTCACCACAGGACAGAAATGAAAAACTGTTTTTT.

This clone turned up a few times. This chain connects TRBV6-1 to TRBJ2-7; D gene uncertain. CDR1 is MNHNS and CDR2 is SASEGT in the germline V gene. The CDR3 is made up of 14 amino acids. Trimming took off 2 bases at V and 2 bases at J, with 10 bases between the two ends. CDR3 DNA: TGTGCCAGCAGTGAATCACTCGGCACCTACGAGCAGTACTTC. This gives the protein CASSESLGTYEQYF.

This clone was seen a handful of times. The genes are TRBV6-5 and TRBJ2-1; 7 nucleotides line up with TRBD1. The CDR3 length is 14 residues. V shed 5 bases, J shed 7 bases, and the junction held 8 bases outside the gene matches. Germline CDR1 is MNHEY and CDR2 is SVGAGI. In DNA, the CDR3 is TGTGCCAGCAGTCCGGCAGGGGGAATTAATGAGCAGTTCTTC. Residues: CASSPAGGINEQFF.

The CDR3 DNA reads as TGTGCCAGCACCTCCGGGACCTCCTACAATGAGCAGTTCTTC. Translated: CASTSGTSYNEQFF. V gene TRBV9 combines with J gene TRBJ2-1; D may correspond to TRBD1 or TRBD2 (5 bases each). The CDR3 is 14 residues long. CDR1 is SGDLS, CDR2 YYNGEE, per germline. Deletions cut 6 bases from V and 0 bases from J, with 10 bases between.

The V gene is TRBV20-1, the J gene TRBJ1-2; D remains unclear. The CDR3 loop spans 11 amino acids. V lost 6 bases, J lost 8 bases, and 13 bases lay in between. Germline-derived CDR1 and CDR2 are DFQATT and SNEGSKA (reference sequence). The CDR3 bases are TGCAGTGCACCCGGTGGAGTAGGCTACACCTTC. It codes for CSAPGGVGYTF.